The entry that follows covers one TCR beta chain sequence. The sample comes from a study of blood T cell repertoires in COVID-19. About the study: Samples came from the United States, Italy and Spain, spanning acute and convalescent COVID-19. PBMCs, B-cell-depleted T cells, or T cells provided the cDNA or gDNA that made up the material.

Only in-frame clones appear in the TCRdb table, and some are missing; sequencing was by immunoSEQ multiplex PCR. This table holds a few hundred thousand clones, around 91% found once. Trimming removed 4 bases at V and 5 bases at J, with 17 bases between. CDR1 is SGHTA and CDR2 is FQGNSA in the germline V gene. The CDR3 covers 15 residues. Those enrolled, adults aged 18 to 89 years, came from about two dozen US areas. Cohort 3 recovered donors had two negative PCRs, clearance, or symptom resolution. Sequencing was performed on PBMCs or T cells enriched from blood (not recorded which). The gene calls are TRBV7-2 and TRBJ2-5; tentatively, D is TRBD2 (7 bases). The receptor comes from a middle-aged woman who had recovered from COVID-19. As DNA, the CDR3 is TGTGCCAGCAGCTCCCACGGGGGGCTGTGGGAGACCCAGTACTTC. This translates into CASSSHGGLWETQYF.